The 25 T cell receptor beta chains below were found in one sample sequenced in a study of CD8+CD57+ T cells in acquired aplastic anemia. Template material for TCR beta VDJ and CDR3 profiling consisted of genomic DNA. TCRdb analysed the reads with MiXCR anew, one entry per CDR3 protein. The table shows about 40,000 distinct CDR3 sequences, with approximately 67% occurring only once. Sequenced input: sorted CD4+, CD8+, or CD8+CD57+ T cells (not recorded which) from PBMCs. These receptors were taken from a human donor in good health, serving as a control.

This clonotype was picked up many times. J is TRBJ1-2 and V is TRBV4-3; tentative D call: TRBD1 (5 bases). Germline CDR1 and CDR2: LGHNA and YSLEER. The CDR3 has 15 residues. Between the trimmed V and J ends, which lost 2 bases and 0 bases, there was a span of 10 bases. The CDR3 DNA reads TGCGCCAGCAGCCAATTCGGGGGAGCTAACTATGGCTACACCTTC. Its protein is CASSQFGGANYGYTF.

J is TRBJ2-7 and V is TRBV19, with 7 bases fitting TRBD2. Losses at the gene ends were 7 bases for V and 0 bases for J; bases not matched to a gene: 9. Germline V gene data show CDR1 as LNHDA and CDR2 as SQIVND (reference sequence). The CDR3 totals 15 residues. CDR3 in DNA: TGTGCCAGTACGAGGGGCGCGGGGGTCTCCTACGAGCAGTACTTC. Its protein is CASTRGAGVSYEQYF.

This clonotype was counted ten times or more. The CDR3 nucleotides read TGTGCCAGCAGAGCGGGACTCAATAAACGAGCTAACTATGGCTACACCTTC. Translation: CASRAGLNKRANYGYTF. This sequence joins TRBV6-1 and TRBJ1-2, with a tentative D call TRBD1 (5 bases). V was pared by 6 bases and J by 0 bases, with 20 bases between. Looked up from germline, CDR1 is MNHNS and CDR2 is SASEGT. The CDR3 extends over 17 amino acids.

V and J are TRBV2 and TRBJ2-4, with 11 positions matching TRBD1. The CDR3 totals 16 residues. Per germline, CDR1 SNHLY and CDR2 FYNNEI. Trimming removed 6 bases from V and 1 base from J; junction bases left unmatched: 5. DNA of the CDR3: TGTGCCAGCAGGGGTGGACAGGGGGCGGCCAAAAACATTCAGTACTTC. Translating it yields CASRGGQGAAKNIQYF.

This chain uses TRBV2 with TRBJ2-3; 10 bases are a match to TRBD2. The germline V gene encodes CDR1 SNHLY and CDR2 FYNNEI. Trimming took 4 bases from V and 2 from J; bases not matched to a gene: 3. CDR3 length: 15 amino acids. Here the CDR3 reads CASSALAGFTDTQYF. The CDR3 coding sequence is TGTGCCAGCAGTGCACTAGCGGGGTTCACAGATACGCAGTATTTT. The whole variable domain, filled in from reference TRBV2 and TRBJ2-3, reads EPEVTQTPSHQVTQMGQEVILRCVPISNHLYFYWYRQILGQKVEFLVSFYNNEISEKSEIFDDQFSVERPDGSNFTLKIRSTKLEDSAMYFCASSALAGFTDTQYFGPGTRLTVL.

The chain couples TRBV20-1 to TRBJ2-1; the D is unclear. Germline loops: CDR1 DFQATT, CDR2 SNEGSKA (reference sequence). This CDR3 comprises 13 residues. CDR3 nucleotide sequence: TGCAGCATCGACCCGGCCCTCCGTGGTGAGCAGTTCTTC. It specifies CSIDPALRGEQFF.

The count of this clonotype is one. The V gene is TRBV24-1, the J gene TRBJ2-3, with TRBD2 identical over 7 bases. The V and J ends lost 3 bases and 1 base, in that order; junction bases with no gene match: 3. Germline values: CDR1 KGHDR, CDR2 SFDVKD. The CDR3 contains 15 residues. CDR3 region: CATSDGGGGTDTQYF. Written as DNA, the CDR3 is TGTGCCACCAGTGATGGCGGGGGAGGCACAGATACGCAGTATTTT.

This clonotype was detected only a few times. The chain combines TRBV11-1 with TRBJ1-6; D not certain. Trimming pared 5 bases from V and 6 bases from J, leaving 17 bases between. The CDR3 is 16 residues long. Germline V CDR1 and CDR2: SGHAT, FQDESV (reference sequence). The chain's CDR3 is CASSQPTGERNSPLHF. CDR3 DNA sequence: TGTGCCAGCAGCCAACCTACCGGAGAACGTAATTCACCCCTCCACTTT.

J is TRBJ2-5 and V is TRBV7-2; D may be TRBD1 (6 bases). Trimming cost V 4 bases and J 5 bases, with 11 bases left between them. Per the germline V gene, CDR1 is SGHTA and CDR2 is FQGNSA. The CDR3 spans 13 residues. CDR3 in amino acids: CASSSGQLETQYF. CDR3 DNA sequence: TGTGCCAGCAGCTCTGGACAGTTGGAGACCCAGTACTTC.

This sequence joins TRBV30 and TRBJ2-3; D not certain. The CDR3 consists of 13 residues. Germline lookup yields CDR1 GTSNPN and CDR2 SVGIG (reference sequence). Trimming shortened V by 0 bases and J by 8 bases, and 12 bases separated the two germline ends. CDR3 sequence: CAWSVPLPVTQYF. The CDR3 coding sequence is TGTGCCTGGAGTGTACCTCTCCCGGTTACGCAGTATTTT.

This clonotype showed up just a few times. A much larger clone lies a single base off, so this may be a read error. This rearrangement joins TRBV6-2 or TRBV6-3 to TRBJ2-1; tentatively, D is TRBD1 or TRBD2 (5 bases each). Germline CDR1 MNHEY, CDR2 SVGEGT. There are 12 residues in the CDR3. This CDR3 is CASDFGGNEQSF. The CDR3 DNA follows: TGTGCCAGCGATTTTGGGGGAAATGAGCAGTCCTTC.

Only one count was recorded for this clonotype. The chain has TRBV15 and TRBJ2-5, with TRBD2 matching 11 bases. With V trimmed by 5 bases and J by 3 bases, 2 bases remained unmatched. The CDR3 totals 14 residues. Germline lookup yields CDR1 LNHNV and CDR2 YYDKDF (reference sequence). Here the CDR3 reads CATSRGLAEETQYF. DNA of the CDR3: TGTGCCACCAGCCGGGGACTAGCGGAAGAGACCCAGTACTTC.

This rearrangement joins TRBV25-1 to TRBJ2-7; 11 nucleotides match TRBD2. The CDR3 covers 22 residues. Trimming at V came to 0 bases and at J to 4 bases, leaving 23 bases not matched to a gene. Germline CDR1 and CDR2: MGHDK and SYGVNS. The DNA of the CDR3 is TGTGCCAGCAGTGAATATGGGTCCGCCTCTAGCGGGGGGCCCCCTTGTCAGTACGAGCAGTACTTC. Residues: CASSEYGSASSGGPPCQYEQYF.

This clonotype has more than one count but fewer than ten. The CDR3, as DNA: TGTGCCAGTAGTATGTTGGGCAGGGAAGAGACCCAGTACTTC. This encodes CASSMLGREETQYF. This chain connects TRBV19 to TRBJ2-5; maybe TRBD1 (5 bases). This CDR3 is built from 14 residues. The V end lost 3 bases, the J end lost 3 bases, and 11 bases lay between the germline ends. Germline-derived CDR1 and CDR2 are LNHDA and SQIVND (reference sequence).

This sequence joins TRBV2 and TRBJ1-2; the D is unclear. The V gene lost 2 bases and the J gene lost 4 bases, with 11 bases spanning the gap. The CDR3 is 14 residues long. Germline V lookup: CDR1 SNHLY, CDR2 FYNNEI. CDR3: CASSESGEGYGYTF. The CDR3 DNA is TGTGCCAGCAGTGAATCCGGAGAAGGCTATGGCTACACCTTC.

This clonotype appeared a few times. This sequence joins TRBV25-1 and TRBJ2-1, with no clear D. The germline CDR1 and CDR2 sequences are MGHDK and SYGVNS. The V end lost 3 bases, the J end lost 5 bases, and 14 bases lay between the germline ends. The CDR3 consists of 15 residues. The CDR3 spells CASSDWVGPHNEQFF. The CDR3 DNA is TGTGCCAGCAGTGACTGGGTAGGCCCGCACAATGAGCAGTTCTTC.

The sample holds one count of this clonotype. The genes are TRBV15 and TRBJ1-5; D gene uncertain. The CDR3 totals 13 residues. Germline values: CDR1 LNHNV, CDR2 YYDKDF (reference sequence). The V end was cut by 7 bases, the J end by 3 bases, with 10 bases between. The CDR3 loop reads CATKSYNNQPQHF. The CDR3 DNA reads as TGTGCCACCAAATCATATAACAATCAGCCCCAGCATTTT.

J is TRBJ1-2 and V is TRBV19; possibly TRBD1 for D (5 bases). This CDR3 has 11 amino acids. Germline V gives CDR1 LNHDA, CDR2 SQIVND (reference sequence). V lost 8 bases, J lost 8 bases, and 12 bases lay in between. The CDR3 spells CASSEGIGYTF. The CDR3 DNA follows: TGTGCCAGTTCGGAGGGGATCGGCTACACCTTC.

The CDR3 DNA follows: TGTGCCATCAGTGAGTTTCAGGGCACCTACGAGCAGTACTTC. This codes for CAISEFQGTYEQYF. The chain combines TRBV10-3 with TRBJ2-7; weak D call: TRBD1 (5 bases). V was clipped by 1 base and J by 2 bases, with 9 bases between them. The CDR3 has 14 amino acids. Germline values: CDR1 ENHRY, CDR2 SYGVKD.

The sample holds many counts of this clonotype. The chain employs TRBV4-3 and TRBJ2-6, with D unresolved. Germline lookup yields CDR1 LGHNA and CDR2 YSLEER. V lost 3 bases and J lost 0, with 3 bases in between. The CDR3 has 14 amino acids. CDR3 loop: CASSHGSGANVLTF. CDR3 coding DNA: TGCGCCAGCAGCCATGGCTCTGGGGCCAACGTCCTGACTTTC.

By sample share, this clonotype is medium-sized. J is TRBJ2-7 and V is TRBV9; D uncertain. The V gene lost 4 bases and the J gene lost 11 bases, with 25 bases spanning the gap. The CDR3 has 15 amino acids. CDR1 is SGDLS, CDR2 YYNGEE, per germline. The chain's CDR3 is CASSTNQDPSPLKYF. DNA for the CDR3: TGTGCCAGCAGCACAAATCAGGACCCTTCGCCCCTAAAGTACTTC.

The chain is built from TRBV7-9 and TRBJ2-5, with a possible D match to TRBD1 (7 bases). The DNA end is a closer match to TRBJ2-1, so the J assignment may be wrong. Germline values: CDR1 SEHNR, CDR2 FQNEAQ (reference sequence). The CDR3 runs to 15 residues. CDR3 region: CASSLRGGTDNEQFF. CDR3 sequence (DNA): TGTGCCAGCAGCTTACGCGGAGGGACAGACAATGAGCAGTTCTTC.

V gene TRBV7-2 combines with J gene TRBJ2-5; 9 positions match TRBD1. The CDR3 contains 16 residues. Trimming cost V 1 base and J 2 bases; bases outside gene matches: 5. In germline, CDR1 is SGHTA, CDR2 FQGNSA. The DNA of the CDR3 is TGTGCCAGCAGCTTAGAAGGACAGGGGCCTCAAGAGACCCAGTACTTC. The encoded protein is CASSLEGQGPQETQYF.

V is TRBV2 and J is TRBJ2-1; D is possibly TRBD2 (5 bases). The germline V and J ends were trimmed by 4 bases and 0 bases, with 10 bases remaining between them. This CDR3 is built from 15 residues. Germline values: CDR1 SNHLY, CDR2 FYNNEI. The DNA of the CDR3 is TGTGCCAGCAGTGGAGGGTCGAGCTCCTACAATGAGCAGTTCTTC. It codes for CASSGGSSSYNEQFF. Looking up the rest from reference TRBV2 and TRBJ2-1 gives the full variable domain: EPEVTQTPSHQVTQMGQEVILRCVPISNHLYFYWYRQILGQKVEFLVSFYNNEISEKSEIFDDQFSVERPDGSNFTLKIRSTKLEDSAMYFCASSGGSSSYNEQFFGPGTRLTVL.

The chain uses TRBV7-8 and TRBJ2-5, with unresolved D. V was cut by 1 base and J by 4 bases, with 16 bases left in between. Germline assignment: CDR1 SGHVS and CDR2 FQNEAQ. The CDR3 is 16 residues long. CDR3 sequence (DNA): TGTGCCAGCAGCTTAGTGCGGTGGCTTAGGCCAGAGACCCAGTACTTC. Translation: CASSLVRWLRPETQYF.